The clone carrying this T cell receptor (beta chain) was recorded a few times. The antigen is unknown. Both 60 Vbeta primers and 13 Jbeta primers went into the PCR. Using immunoSEQ multiplex PCR, the repertoire was profiled, and TCRdb retains in-frame clones only, with some absent. This table has around 150,000 clones, 70% to 85% appearing once. This record comes from a study of cytomegalovirus exposure and HLA in healthy donors. Deletions cut 5 bases from V and 2 bases from J, with 13 bases between. Germline loops: CDR1 LNHDA, CDR2 SQIVND (reference sequence). The CDR3 covers 15 residues. General study points: Available immune exposure information covered CMV serostatus only.

The chain links TRBV19 to TRBJ1-5; D is ambiguous. Sequencing was performed on PBMCs. The receptor comes from a man in his forties in good health and CMV-seropositive. The CDR3 loop is CASSPDLGGNQPQHF. Here the CDR3 DNA reads TGTGCCAGTAGTCCCGATCTAGGAGGCAATCAGCCCCAGCATTTT.